The present T cell receptor (beta chain) was sequenced within a study of cytomegalovirus exposure and HLA in healthy donors. The study, taken as a whole, reports: A later analysis reported that several of the most significant clusters appeared to be linked to common viral pathogens, among them Epstein-Barr virus.

In the case of this clone: Its matching antigen is unknown.

Primers for the PCR totalled 60 Vbeta and 13 Jbeta. Assay used: immunoSEQ multiplex PCR; TCRdb lists only in-frame clones, some missing. Here the sample spans about 160,000 clones, roughly 84% being singletons. The germline V and J ends were trimmed by 5 bases and 4 bases, with 24 bases remaining between them. Germline V CDR1 and CDR2: GTSNPN, SVGIG (reference sequence). The CDR3 covers 17 residues. Sequencing used PBMCs. The TCR comes from a man younger than 35 in good health and CMV-seronegative. The chain joins TRBV30 to TRBJ1-5, with D possibly TRBD1 on 6 matching bases. The CDR3 spells CAWWRGLGAKVNQPQHF. CDR3 nucleotide sequence: TGTGCCTGGTGGCGTGGCTTGGGGGCGAAGGTAAATCAGCCCCAGCATTTT.